This T cell receptor beta chain was observed in a study of blood T cell repertoires in COVID-19. Study-level information: Acute-phase and convalescent COVID-19 samples originated in the United States, Italy and Spain. T cells, B-cell-depleted T cells, or PBMCs provided the cDNA or gDNA that served as material.

J gave up 9 bases and V 2 bases, and 6 bases lay outside the gene matches. This CDR3 is 14 amino acids long. The germline CDR1 and CDR2 sequences are MNHEY and SVGEGT. Per the authors' pipeline: It was from reference gene primer amplification that nucleated cell counts were estimated. Only in-frame clones appear in the TCRdb table, and some are missing; sequencing was by immunoSEQ multiplex PCR. V and J calls and clone size come straight from that table; D and trimming were deduced from the DNA. Among 650,000 to 800,000 clones listed, 85% to 90% were seen once. Sequenced sample: peripheral blood. The gene calls are TRBV6-2 or TRBV6-3 and TRBJ2-1; 8 bases map to TRBD2. The origin of this receptor is a woman between 18 and 30 years old with acute or convalescent COVID-19. The CDR3 loop is CASSYPGLAGEQFF. Written as DNA, the CDR3 is TGTGCCAGCAGTTACCCCGGACTAGCTGGTGAGCAGTTCTTC.